The T cell receptor (beta chain) under discussion was sequenced for a study of blood T cell repertoires in COVID-19. Overall study context: Nucleic acid was either cDNA or gDNA, and it came from T cells, B-cell-depleted T cells, or PBMCs.

Enrolment of Seattle patients took place during active infection, and they were followed longitudinally. The table came from immunoSEQ multiplex PCR; TCRdb's copy has only in-frame clones and leaves some out. The sample has 200,000 to 250,000 clones; 81% are singletons. The V segment lost 6 bases and the J segment 4 bases; nucleotides outside the gene matches: 6. The germline CDR1 and CDR2 sequences are SGHDT and YYEEEE. This CDR3 has 14 amino acids. The sequence was collected from an elderly woman with COVID-19, enrolled during active disease. The V gene is TRBV5-6, the J gene TRBJ2-5; TRBD2 matches at 10 bases. Source material: peripheral blood. CDR3 amino acids: CASTKRGGRETQYF. The DNA for the CDR3 is TGTGCCAGCACTAAGCGGGGGGGCAGAGAGACCCAGTACTTC.